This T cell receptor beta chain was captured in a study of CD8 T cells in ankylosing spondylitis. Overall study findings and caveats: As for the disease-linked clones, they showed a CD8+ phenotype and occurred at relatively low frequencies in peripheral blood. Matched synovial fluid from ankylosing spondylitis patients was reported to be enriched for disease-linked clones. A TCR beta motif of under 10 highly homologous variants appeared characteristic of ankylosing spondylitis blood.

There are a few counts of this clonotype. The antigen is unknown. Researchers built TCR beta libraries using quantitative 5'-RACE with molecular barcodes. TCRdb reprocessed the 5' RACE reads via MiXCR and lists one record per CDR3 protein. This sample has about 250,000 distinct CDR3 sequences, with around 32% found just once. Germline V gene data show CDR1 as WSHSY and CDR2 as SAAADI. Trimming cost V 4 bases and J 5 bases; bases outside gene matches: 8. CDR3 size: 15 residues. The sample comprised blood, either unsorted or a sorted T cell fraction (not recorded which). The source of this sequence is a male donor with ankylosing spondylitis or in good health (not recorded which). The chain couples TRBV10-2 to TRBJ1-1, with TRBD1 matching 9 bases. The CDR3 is CASSAAGTGRTEAFF. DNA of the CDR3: TGCGCCAGCAGTGCCGCGGGGACAGGGAGGACTGAAGCTTTCTTT.